This TCR beta chain was found in a study of shared clonotypes between healthy human individuals (dated by TCRdb to about 2020). Describing the broader study: The cohort comprised a couple of women and a few men aged 18 to 49 years. Each donor's leukapheresis produced roughly between roughly 0.85 and 9.5 billion PBMCs. To increase sequencing depth and limit assay-specific biases, TCR repertoire library preparation and sequencing were carried out by different laboratories using diverse techniques. Blood TCR repertoires of a handful of healthy adults were deeply sequenced to estimate repertoire size and the extent of clonotype sharing between individuals.

Broad study findings and their caveats: Only blood was sampled, and tissue TCR repertoires likely differ from those in blood. The small number of donors limited the genetic and exposure-history diversity represented. Pairwise subsampling led to the expectation that sequencing depth would affect the degree of clonotype sharing among donors.

CDR1 SNHLY and CDR2 FYNNEI were looked up in the germline V gene. The cysteine opens and the phenylalanine closes a CDR3 of 14 amino acids. The only DNA kept is the CDR3, 42 bases in frame from the first base. Using the deep immunoSEQ assay, TCR CDR3 regions were amplified from genomic DNA by multiplex PCR. For each cell subset, the extracted genomic DNA was distributed evenly across all wells of several immunoSEQ 96-well plates, and each plate served as one replicate. For unsorted PBMC, 300 ng of genomic DNA, equivalent to about 30,000 T cell genomes, went into each replicate PCR. Ten immunoSEQ deep assay plates were used to sequence unsorted PBMC genomic DNA. The purified libraries were quantified using a Qubit 3.0 fluorometer, sized with a Bioanalyzer 2100, and then quantified again using the KAPA Library Quantification kit. Every immunoSEQ 96-well plate was sequenced on a separate single-read 150-cycle Illumina NextSeq 550 flow cell. Per the source publication's procedure: Because the immunoSEQ output held only junctional sequences and lacked quality scores, the filtering could not match the filtering applied to full-length reads. To assign V/J genes and CDR3, sequences were annotated using PyIR, a Python wrapper for IgBLAST v1.9, with IMGT germline references. Reads were filtered out if the reads had weak V/J assignments (E-value above 1e-6), no CDR3, stop codons, out-of-frame junctions, or ambiguous translated residues. A V3J clonotype was defined by an identical inferred V gene, J gene, and CDR3 amino acid sequence. Percentage overlap between repertoires was computed as shared unique clonotypes divided by the size of the smaller repertoire. Repertoire richness was assessed with RTK rarefaction, the Chao1 estimator, and Recon v2.1 estimates of unobserved clonotypes. TCRdb limited this immuneACCESS table to in-frame rearrangements with V and J called. A share of clones is missing; checked studies link under half to unresolved V genes, and the rest is unexplained. That table gives V, J and clone size, and the DNA gave D and trimming. The sample data list around 510,000 clones, and around 76% of these were observed just once. 12% of the sample rests with the top ten.

Donors were healthy HIV-negative adults with no recently reported acute infections or vaccinations. Only Caucasian adults living in Nashville, Tennessee, USA were represented among the donors. For unsorted samples, tens of millions of PBMCs were counted, and genomic DNA was extracted using the QIAamp DNA Blood Mini kit. After blood collection by leukapheresis, PBMCs were isolated using Ficoll-Histopaque density gradient centrifugation and then cryopreserved in the vapor phase of liquid nitrogen. This clone is a singleton in its sample. Its antigen is not yet known. At one of its ends the junction is not consistent with the germline gene, which may arise from a read error.

The chain couples TRBV2 to TRBJ2-7; matching of 7 bases hints at TRBD2 as the D gene. Sequenced input: PBMCs. The sequence was obtained from a woman between 40 and 50 years old in good health. Some clones in this sample may be carry-over from other donors' samples. The sequenced DNA is TGTGCCAGCAGTGCATTAGGGGGGAGGGCCGCCCTGTGCTTC. This encodes CASSALGGRAALCF.